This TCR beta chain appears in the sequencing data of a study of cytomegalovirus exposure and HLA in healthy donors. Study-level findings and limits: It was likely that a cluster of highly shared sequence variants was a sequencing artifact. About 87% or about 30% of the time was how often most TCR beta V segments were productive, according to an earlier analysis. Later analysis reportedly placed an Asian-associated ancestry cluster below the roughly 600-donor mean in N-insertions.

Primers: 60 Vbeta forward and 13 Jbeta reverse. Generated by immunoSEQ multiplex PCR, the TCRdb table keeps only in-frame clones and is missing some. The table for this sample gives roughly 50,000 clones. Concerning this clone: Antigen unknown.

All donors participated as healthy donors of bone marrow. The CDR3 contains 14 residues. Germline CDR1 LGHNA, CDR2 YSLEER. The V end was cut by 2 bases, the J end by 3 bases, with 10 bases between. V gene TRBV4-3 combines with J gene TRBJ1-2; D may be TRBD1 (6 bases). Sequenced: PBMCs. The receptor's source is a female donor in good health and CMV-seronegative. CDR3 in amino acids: CASSQLRQDYGYTF. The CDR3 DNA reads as TGCGCCAGCAGCCAACTTCGACAGGACTATGGCTACACCTTC.